This T cell receptor beta chain was sequenced in a study of cytomegalovirus exposure and HLA in healthy donors. The study, taken as a whole, reports: Among TCR beta chains, those listed as cytomegalovirus-associated numbered fewer than 200.

With regard to this clone: As yet, its antigen is unknown.

Only in-frame clones appear in the TCRdb table, and some are missing; sequencing was by immunoSEQ multiplex PCR. The sample lists 200,000 or so clones, around 83% occurring once. The source is a woman aged 25 to 45 in good health and CMV-seropositive. Sequenced: PBMCs.

The CDR3 sequence is CAISESGQGVHEQYF. CDR3 DNA sequence: TGTGCCATCAGTGAGTCGGGACAGGGGGTCCACGAGCAGTACTTC. This chain uses TRBV10-3 with TRBJ2-7; 11 positions match TRBD1. CDR1 ENHRY and CDR2 SYGVKD come from the germline V gene. The CDR3 is 15 amino acids. The junction had 3 bases not matched to a gene; V was cut back by 0 bases and J by 5 bases.